One and the same sample provided the 10 T cell receptor beta chains below, sequenced in a study of cytomegalovirus exposure and HLA in healthy donors. The PCR made use of 60 Vbeta and 13 Jbeta primers. The assay was immunoSEQ multiplex PCR, and TCRdb's table has in-frame clones only and misses some. The specimen's table records more than 70,000 clones. Sequenced input: PBMCs. Receptor source: a woman in her fifties or sixties in good health and CMV-seronegative.

This sequence joins TRBV9 and TRBJ2-3, with 11 positions matching TRBD2. Germline CDR1 is SGDLS and CDR2 is YYNGEE. CDR3 length equals 17 residues. Trimming at V came to 3 bases and at J to 1 base, leaving 7 bases not matched to a gene. The CDR3 DNA reads TGTGCCAGCAGCGAACCAAAGACTAGCGGGGGCACAGATACGCAGTATTTT. The encoded protein is CASSEPKTSGGTDTQYF.

The V call is TRBV6-1, the J call TRBJ1-1; the D gene is possibly TRBD1 (5 bases). Trimming took 0 bases from V and 0 from J, leaving 8 bases between them. Germline V gene lookup returns CDR1 MNHNS and CDR2 SASEGT. The CDR3 contains 15 residues. CDR3 region: CASSEAQGMNTEAFF. The CDR3 nucleotides are TGTGCCAGCAGTGAAGCGCAGGGTATGAACACTGAAGCTTTCTTT.

The J gene is TRBJ2-1, the V gene TRBV28; 11 positions match TRBD1. V was clipped by 8 bases and J by 0 bases; unmatched bases: 9. CDR3 length: 17 residues. Germline CDR1 and CDR2: MDHEN and SYDVKM. The CDR3 DNA reads TGTGCCAGCGTTCCGGGACAGGGGGATCGCTCCTACAATGAGCAGTTCTTC. Translating it yields CASVPGQGDRSYNEQFF.

This sequence joins TRBV19 and TRBJ2-7; 8 bases map to TRBD2. Trimming removed 3 bases from V and 3 bases from J; junction bases left unmatched: 1. CDR1 is LNHDA, CDR2 SQIVND, per germline (reference sequence). The length of the CDR3 is 13 residues. The CDR3 protein is CASSITSGYEQYF. The CDR3 coding sequence is TGTGCCAGTAGTATCACTAGCGGCTACGAGCAGTACTTC.

CDR3 in amino acids: CAWSHRGHETQYF. The CDR3 DNA reads TGTGCCTGGAGTCACCGGGGTCATGAGACCCAGTACTTC. V gene TRBV30 combines with J gene TRBJ2-5; D might be TRBD2 (5 bases). There are 13 residues in the CDR3. CDR1 is GTSNPN and CDR2 is SVGIG in the germline V gene (reference sequence). V lost 2 bases to trimming and J lost 5 bases, with 12 bases between them.

This sequence joins TRBV11-2 and TRBJ2-3; D is unresolved. The germline gives CDR1 SGHAT, CDR2 FQNNGV. The CDR3 consists of 13 residues. V lost 2 bases and J lost 5, with 8 bases in between. CDR3 amino acids: CASSLRERDTQYF. The CDR3 nucleotides are TGTGCCAGCAGCTTACGAGAGAGAGATACGCAGTATTTT.

CDR3 in DNA: TGTGCCAGCAGTGACATTAGGGAGGCAGGACTTAGAAAGGAGCAGTACTTC. Its protein is CASSDIREAGLRKEQYF. This chain joins TRBV6-4 and TRBJ2-7; weak D call: TRBD2 (6 bases). This CDR3 comprises 17 residues. V dropped 2 bases and J dropped 7 bases, with 24 bases sitting between them. From germline, CDR1 is MRHNA and CDR2 SNTAGT.

V usage is TRBV11-3 and J usage is TRBJ2-1; tentatively, D is TRBD2 (5 bases). The V gene's germline CDR1 is SGHNT and CDR2 YENEEA. Between the trimmed V and J ends, which lost 4 bases and 4 bases, there was a span of 23 bases. This CDR3 has 18 residues. Here the CDR3 reads CASSSTPRGRPPYNEQFF. CDR3 bases: TGTGCCAGCAGCTCAACCCCCCGGGGAAGACCGCCATACAATGAGCAGTTCTTC.

This rearrangement joins TRBV9 to TRBJ2-7, with 9 bases aligning to TRBD2. The germline CDR1 and CDR2 sequences are SGDLS and YYNGEE. This CDR3 is 15 amino acids long. J lost 1 base, V lost 0 bases, and 2 bases had no gene match. The CDR3 DNA reads as TGTGCCAGCAGCGTAGATCTAGCGGGGTCCTACGAGCAGTACTTC. It is translated as CASSVDLAGSYEQYF.

V gene TRBV4-1 combines with J gene TRBJ2-1, with a tentative D call TRBD2 (6 bases). V was clipped by 0 bases and J by 7 bases, with 16 bases between them. Germline values: CDR1 MGHRA, CDR2 YSYEKL. This CDR3 has 16 residues. The CDR3 region has the DNA TGCGCCAGCAGCCAAGATTGGAGGAGGGAACGGAATGAGCAGTTCTTC. It codes for CASSQDWRRERNEQFF.